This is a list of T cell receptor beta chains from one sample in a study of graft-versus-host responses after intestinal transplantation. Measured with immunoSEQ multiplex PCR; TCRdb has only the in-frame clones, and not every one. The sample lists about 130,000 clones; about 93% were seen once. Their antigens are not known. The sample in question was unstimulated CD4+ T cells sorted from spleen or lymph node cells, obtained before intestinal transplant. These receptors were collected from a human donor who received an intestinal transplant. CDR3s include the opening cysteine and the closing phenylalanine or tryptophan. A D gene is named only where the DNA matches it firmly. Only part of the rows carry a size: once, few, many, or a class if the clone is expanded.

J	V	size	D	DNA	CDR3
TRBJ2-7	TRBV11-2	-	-	TGTGCCAGCAGCTTAGACGGGCAAACCTACGAGCAGTACTTC	CASSLDGQTYEQYF
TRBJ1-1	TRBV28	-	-	TGTGCCAGCAGTTTCCGGGGGATCACTGAAGCTTTCTTT	CASSFRGITEAFF
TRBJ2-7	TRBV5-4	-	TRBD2	TGTGCCAGCAGCTTTCTAATTAGCGGGAGCTCCTACGAGCAGTACTTC	CASSFLISGSSYEQYF
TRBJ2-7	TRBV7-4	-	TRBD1	TGTGCCAGCAGCTTACGGACAGGGAGTATGAACGAGCAGTACTTC	CASSLRTGSMNEQYF
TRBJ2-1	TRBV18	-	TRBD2	TGTGCCAGCTCACCTTCCTCCGGGACTAGCGGGAGCAATGAGCAGTTCTTC	CASSPSSGTSGSNEQFF
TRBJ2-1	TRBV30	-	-	TGTGCCTGGAGTGTAACCGCGGCTTCCTACAATGAGCAGTTCTTC	CAWSVTAASYNEQFF
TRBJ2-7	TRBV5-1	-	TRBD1	TGCGCCAGCAGCGCCCGGGACAGGGGTTCCTACGAGCAGTACTTC	CASSARDRGSYEQYF
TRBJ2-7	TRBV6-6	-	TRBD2	TGTGCCAGCAGCTTGTTACTAGCGGGCATTGTATACGAGCAGTACTTC	CASSLLLAGIVYEQYF
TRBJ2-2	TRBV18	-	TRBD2	TGTGCCAGCTCACCAGGCGCGGGAGAGGGGACCGGGGAGCTGTTTTTT	CASSPGAGEGTGELFF
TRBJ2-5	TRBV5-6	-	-	TGTGCCAGCAGCTTGGGAGCAAATAGGCCGACCCAGTACTTC	CASSLGANRPTQYF
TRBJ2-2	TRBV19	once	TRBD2	TGTGCCAGTAGTATCAGACTAGCGGGAGGCTCGGCGAACACCGGGGAGCTGTTTTTT	CASSIRLAGGSANTGELFF
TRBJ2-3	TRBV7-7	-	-	TGTGCCAGCAGCTTGGTCGGGGCCCAAGATACGCAGTATTTT	CASSLVGAQDTQYF
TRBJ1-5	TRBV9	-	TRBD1	TGTGCCAGCAGCGTGAGGACAGGGGCGGGCCGGCATTTT	CASSVRTGAGRHF
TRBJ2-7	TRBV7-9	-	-	TGTGCCAGCAGTTCTGTTGTCGACCGGGGCTACGAGCAGTACTTC	CASSSVVDRGYEQYF
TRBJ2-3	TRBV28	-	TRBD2	TGTGCCAGCAGTTTACTTAGATCTAGCGGGAGCACAGATACGCAGTATTTT	CASSLLRSSGSTDTQYF
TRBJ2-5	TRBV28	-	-	TGTGCCAGCAGAAAAAACTACCGGGGTGCAGGTCCCCAAGAGACCCAGTACTTC	CASRKNYRGAGPQETQYF
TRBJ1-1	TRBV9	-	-	TGTGCCAGCAGCGCAGGAGACAGGACTGAAGCTTTCTTT	CASSAGDRTEAFF
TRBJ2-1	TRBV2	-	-	TGTGCCAGCAGCGGGGACATCGATGAGCAGTTCTTC	CASSGDIDEQFF
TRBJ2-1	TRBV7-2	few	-	TGTGCCAGCAGCTTAGCCCAGACTATTTCCCAGGGGGAGCAGTTCTTC	CASSLAQTISQGEQFF
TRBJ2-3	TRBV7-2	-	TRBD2	TGTGCCAGCAGCATTAGCGGGTCCACAGATACGCAGTATTTT	CASSISGSTDTQYF
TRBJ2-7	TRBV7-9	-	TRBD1	TGTGCCAGCAGCTTCGACAGGGGGCGCGCCTACGAGCAGTACTTC	CASSFDRGRAYEQYF